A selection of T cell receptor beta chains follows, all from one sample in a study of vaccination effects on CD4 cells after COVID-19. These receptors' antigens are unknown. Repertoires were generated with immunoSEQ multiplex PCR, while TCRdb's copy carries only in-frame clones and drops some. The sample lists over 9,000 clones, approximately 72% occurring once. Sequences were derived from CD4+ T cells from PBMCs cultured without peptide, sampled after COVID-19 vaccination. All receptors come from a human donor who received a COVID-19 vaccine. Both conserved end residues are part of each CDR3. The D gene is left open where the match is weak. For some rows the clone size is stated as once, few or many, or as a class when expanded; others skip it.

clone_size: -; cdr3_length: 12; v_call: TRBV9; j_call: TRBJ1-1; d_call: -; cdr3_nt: TGTGCCAGCAGCGTAGTGGACACTGAAGCTTTCTTT; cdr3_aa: CASSVVDTEAFF
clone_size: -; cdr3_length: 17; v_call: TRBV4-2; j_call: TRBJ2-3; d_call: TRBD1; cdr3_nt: TGTGCCAGCAGCCAGGGACCACAGGGGGCCAACACAGATACGCAGTATTTT; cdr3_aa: CASSQGPQGANTDTQYF
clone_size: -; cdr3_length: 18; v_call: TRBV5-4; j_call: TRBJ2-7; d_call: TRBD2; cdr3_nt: TGTGCCAGCAGCTTGGACCCCAGGGCTAGCGGGGGATCCTACGAGCAGTACTTC; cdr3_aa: CASSLDPRASGGSYEQYF
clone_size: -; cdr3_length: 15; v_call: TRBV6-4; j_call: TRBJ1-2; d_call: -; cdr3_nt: TGTGCCAGCAGTGCCTCGCCGGCCGGAAACTATGGCTACACCTTC; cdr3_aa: CASSASPAGNYGYTF
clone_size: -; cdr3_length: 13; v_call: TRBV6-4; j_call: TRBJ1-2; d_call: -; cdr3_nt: TGTGCCAGCAGGCCCGGACAGCTACATGGCTACACCTTC; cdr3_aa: CASRPGQLHGYTF
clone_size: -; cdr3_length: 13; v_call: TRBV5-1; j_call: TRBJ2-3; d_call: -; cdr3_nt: TGCGCCAGCAGCTTGGACGGTTCCGATACGCAGTATTTT; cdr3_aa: CASSLDGSDTQYF
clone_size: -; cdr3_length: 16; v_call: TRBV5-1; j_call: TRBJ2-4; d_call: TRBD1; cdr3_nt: TGCGCCAGCAGCTTGGAGACAGGGGTCGGTGTTAACATTCAGTACTTC; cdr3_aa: CASSLETGVGVNIQYF
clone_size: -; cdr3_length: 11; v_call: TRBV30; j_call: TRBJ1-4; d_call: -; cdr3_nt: TGTGCCTGGAGTGTAAACGAAAAACTGTTTTTT; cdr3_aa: CAWSVNEKLFF
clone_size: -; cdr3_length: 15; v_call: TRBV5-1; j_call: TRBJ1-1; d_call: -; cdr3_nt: TGCGCCAGTCGCGGGGGGGGAACCCTGAACACTGAAGCTTTCTTT; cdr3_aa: CASRGGGTLNTEAFF
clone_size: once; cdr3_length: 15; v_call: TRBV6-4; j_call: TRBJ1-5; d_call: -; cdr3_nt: TGTGCCAGCAGTCCGTTACAGGGTTTCAATCAGCCCCAGCATTTT; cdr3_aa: CASSPLQGFNQPQHF
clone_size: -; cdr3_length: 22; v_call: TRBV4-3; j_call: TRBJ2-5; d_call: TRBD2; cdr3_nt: TGCGCCAGCAGCCAAGGTCCGGCGGGGGGGTCTCGATGGGATGGGGTTCAAGAGACCCAGTACTTC; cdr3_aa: CASSQGPAGGSRWDGVQETQYF
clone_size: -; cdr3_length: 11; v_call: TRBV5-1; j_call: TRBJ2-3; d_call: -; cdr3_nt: TGCGCCAGCAGCTTGACAGATACGCAGTATTTT; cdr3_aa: CASSLTDTQYF
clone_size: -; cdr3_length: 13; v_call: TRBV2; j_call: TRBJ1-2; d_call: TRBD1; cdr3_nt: TGTGCCACCGGGACAGGGGGTAGCTATGGCTACACCTTC; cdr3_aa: CATGTGGSYGYTF
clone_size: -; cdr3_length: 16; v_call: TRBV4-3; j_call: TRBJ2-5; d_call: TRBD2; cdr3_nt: TGCGCCAGCAGCCTGGGGACTAGCGGGGGGGCTGAGACCCAGTACTTC; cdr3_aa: CASSLGTSGGAETQYF
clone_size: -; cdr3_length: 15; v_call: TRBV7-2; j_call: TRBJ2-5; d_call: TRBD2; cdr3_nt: TGTGCCAGCAGCTTAGGGGGACTAGCAGCAGAGACCCAGTACTTC; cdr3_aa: CASSLGGLAAETQYF
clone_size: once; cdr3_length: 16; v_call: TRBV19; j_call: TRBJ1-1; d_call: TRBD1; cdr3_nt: TGTGCCAGTAGTCCATGGGCCGGGACAGGGACCACTGAAGCTTTCTTT; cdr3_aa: CASSPWAGTGTTEAFF
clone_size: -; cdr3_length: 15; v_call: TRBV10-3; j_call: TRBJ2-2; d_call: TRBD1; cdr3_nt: TGTGCCATCAGCGAACCGGGACAGGGTGGCGGGGAGCTGTTTTTT; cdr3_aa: CAISEPGQGGGELFF
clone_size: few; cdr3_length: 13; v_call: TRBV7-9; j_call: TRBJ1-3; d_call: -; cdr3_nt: TGTGCCAGCAGCTTACGGCGGGGAAACACCATATATTTT; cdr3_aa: CASSLRRGNTIYF
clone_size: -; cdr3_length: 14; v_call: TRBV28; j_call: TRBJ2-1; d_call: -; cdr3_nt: TGTGCCAGCAGTCTGCCTAATACTGAGAATGAGCAGTTCTTC; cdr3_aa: CASSLPNTENEQFF
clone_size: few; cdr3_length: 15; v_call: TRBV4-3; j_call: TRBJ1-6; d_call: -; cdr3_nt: TGCGCCAGCAGCCAGGTGGCTCAGATGAGGTCACCCCTCCACTTT; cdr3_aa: CASSQVAQMRSPLHF
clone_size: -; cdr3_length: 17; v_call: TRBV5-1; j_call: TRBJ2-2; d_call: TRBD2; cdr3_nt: TGCGCCAGCAGCTATGGGACTAGCGGAAGGGTCACCGGGGAGCTGTTTTTT; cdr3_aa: CASSYGTSGRVTGELFF
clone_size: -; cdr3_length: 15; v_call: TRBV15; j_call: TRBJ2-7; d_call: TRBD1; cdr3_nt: TGTGCCACCAGCAGAGATAGGGGACAGGCCTACGAGCAGTACTTC; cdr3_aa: CATSRDRGQAYEQYF
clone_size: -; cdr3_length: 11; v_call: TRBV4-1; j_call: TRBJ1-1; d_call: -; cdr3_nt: TGCGCCAGCAGCCAGGGCAGTGAAGCTTTCTTT; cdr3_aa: CASSQGSEAFF
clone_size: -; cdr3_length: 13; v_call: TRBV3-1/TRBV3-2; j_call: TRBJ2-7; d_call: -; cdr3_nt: TGTGCCAGCAGCCAAGTTATAAAGGGCGAGCAGTACTTC; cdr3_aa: CASSQVIKGEQYF
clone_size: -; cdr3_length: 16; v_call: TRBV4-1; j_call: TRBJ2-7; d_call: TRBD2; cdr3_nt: TGCGCCAGCAGCCAAAAGGGCGGGAGCTCCCCGGACGAGCAGTACTTC; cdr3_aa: CASSQKGGSSPDEQYF
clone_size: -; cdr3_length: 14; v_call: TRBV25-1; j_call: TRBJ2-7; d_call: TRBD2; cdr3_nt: TGTGCCAGCAGTCAGGAGGCGGGGGCCTACGAGCAGTACTTC; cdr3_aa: CASSQEAGAYEQYF
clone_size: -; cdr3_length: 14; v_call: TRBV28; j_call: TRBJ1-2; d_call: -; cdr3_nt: TGTGCCAGCAGTTTAAGTGGGGGGAACTATGGCTACACCTTC; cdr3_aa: CASSLSGGNYGYTF
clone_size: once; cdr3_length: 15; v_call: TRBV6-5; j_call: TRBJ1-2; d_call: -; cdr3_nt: TGTGCCAGCAGTTACGGTCACCAGGTCTACTATGGCTACACCTTC; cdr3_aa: CASSYGHQVYYGYTF
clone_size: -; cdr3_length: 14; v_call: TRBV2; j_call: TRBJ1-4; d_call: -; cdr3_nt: TGTGCCAGCAGAATCTATGCAACTAATGAAAAACTGTTTTTT; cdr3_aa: CASRIYATNEKLFF
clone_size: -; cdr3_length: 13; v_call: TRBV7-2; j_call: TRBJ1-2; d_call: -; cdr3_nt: TGTGCCAGCAGCTTCCAGGTTAACTATGGCTACACCTTC; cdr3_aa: CASSFQVNYGYTF
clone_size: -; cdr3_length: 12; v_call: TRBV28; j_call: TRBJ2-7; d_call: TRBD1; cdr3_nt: TGTGCCAGCAGCCGGGACAGCTACGAGCAGTACTTC; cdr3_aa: CASSRDSYEQYF
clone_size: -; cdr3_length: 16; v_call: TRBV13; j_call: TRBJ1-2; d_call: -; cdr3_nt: TGTGCCAGCAGCCCTACCCCTCGGGGTATTCGGTATGGCTACACCTTC; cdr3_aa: CASSPTPRGIRYGYTF
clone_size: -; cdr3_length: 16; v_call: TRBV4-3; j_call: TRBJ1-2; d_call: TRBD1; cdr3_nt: TGCGCCAGCAGCCAAGAAAGGACAGGGGGCCTGGGGGGCTACACCTTC; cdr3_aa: CASSQERTGGLGGYTF
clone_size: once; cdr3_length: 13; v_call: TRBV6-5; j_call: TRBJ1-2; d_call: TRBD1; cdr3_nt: TGTGCCAGCAGTTGGACAGGGACGAAGGGCTACACCTTC; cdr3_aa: CASSWTGTKGYTF
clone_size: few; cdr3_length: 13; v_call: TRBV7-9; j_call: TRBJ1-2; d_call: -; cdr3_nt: TGTGCCAGCAGCACTATCCCGGGAGGTGGCTACACCTTC; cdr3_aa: CASSTIPGGGYTF
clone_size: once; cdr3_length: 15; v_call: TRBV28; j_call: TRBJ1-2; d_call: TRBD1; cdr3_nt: TGTGCCAGCAGTTTTCAGGACAGGGCTTACTATGGCTACACCTTC; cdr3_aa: CASSFQDRAYYGYTF
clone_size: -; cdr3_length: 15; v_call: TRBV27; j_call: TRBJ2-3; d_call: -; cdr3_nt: TGTGCCAGCCAATCGGCAGGGCCCCCCACAGATACGCAGTATTTT; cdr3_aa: CASQSAGPPTDTQYF
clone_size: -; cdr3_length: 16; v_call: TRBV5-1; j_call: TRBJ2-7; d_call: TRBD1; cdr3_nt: TGCGCCAGCAGCTTGGCCCACGGGACAGGGGGCTACGAGCAGTACTTC; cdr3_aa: CASSLAHGTGGYEQYF
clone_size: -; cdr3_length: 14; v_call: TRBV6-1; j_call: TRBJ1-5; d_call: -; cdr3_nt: TGTGCCAGCAGTGAAGCACGGGGTGATCAGCCCCAGCATTTT; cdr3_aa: CASSEARGDQPQHF
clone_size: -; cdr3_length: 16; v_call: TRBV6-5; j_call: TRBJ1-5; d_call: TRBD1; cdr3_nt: TGTGCCAGCAGTTTGGACAGGGGGCGCCGGAATCAGCCCCAGCATTTT; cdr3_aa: CASSLDRGRRNQPQHF
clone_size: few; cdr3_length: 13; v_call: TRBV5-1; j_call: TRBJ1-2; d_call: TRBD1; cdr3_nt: TGCGCCAGCAGGCGTGGGACAGGGGACGGCTACACCTTC; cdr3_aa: CASRRGTGDGYTF
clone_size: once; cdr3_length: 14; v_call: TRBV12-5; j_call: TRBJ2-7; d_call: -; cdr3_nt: TGTGCTAGTGGTCCCCCAGGACCTTTCTACGAGCAGTACTTC; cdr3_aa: CASGPPGPFYEQYF
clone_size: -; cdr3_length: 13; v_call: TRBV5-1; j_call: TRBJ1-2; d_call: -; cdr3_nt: TGCGCCAGCAGACCTGACAGGTACGATGGCTACACCTTC; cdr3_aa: CASRPDRYDGYTF
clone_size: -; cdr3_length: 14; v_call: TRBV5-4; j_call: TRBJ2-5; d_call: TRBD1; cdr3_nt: TGTGCCAGCAGCCAAGGACAGGTTGGGGAGACCCAGTACTTC; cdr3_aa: CASSQGQVGETQYF
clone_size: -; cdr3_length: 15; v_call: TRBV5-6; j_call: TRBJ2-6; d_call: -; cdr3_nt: TGTGCCAGCAGCTTGAAGCGCTCTGGGGCCAACGTCCTGACTTTC; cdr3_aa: CASSLKRSGANVLTF
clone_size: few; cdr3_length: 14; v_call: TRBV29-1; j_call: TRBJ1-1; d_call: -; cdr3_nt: TGCAGCGTTGGTGGAGGGATCGAGAACACTGAAGCTTTCTTT; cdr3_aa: CSVGGGIENTEAFF
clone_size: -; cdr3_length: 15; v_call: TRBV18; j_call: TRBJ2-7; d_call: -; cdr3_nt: TGTGCCAGCTCGGGAGGTCTCGGCGGCGGGGACGAGCAGTACTTC; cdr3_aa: CASSGGLGGGDEQYF
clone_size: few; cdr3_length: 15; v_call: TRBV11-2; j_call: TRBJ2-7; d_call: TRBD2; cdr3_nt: TGTGCCAGCAGCTTAGATCCGGGGGGGGCAGGAATGAAGTACTTC; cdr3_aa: CASSLDPGGAGMKYF
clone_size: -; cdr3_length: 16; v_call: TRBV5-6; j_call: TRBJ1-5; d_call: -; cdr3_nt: TGTGCCAGCAGCTTGGCGCGGCAGAAGGGCTATCAAACCCAGCATTTT; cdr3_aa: CASSLARQKGYQTQHF
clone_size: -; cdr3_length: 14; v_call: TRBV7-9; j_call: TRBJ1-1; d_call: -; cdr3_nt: TGTGCCAGCAGCTTTCTCACGGGGGGCTCTGAAGCTTTCTTT; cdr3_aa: CASSFLTGGSEAFF
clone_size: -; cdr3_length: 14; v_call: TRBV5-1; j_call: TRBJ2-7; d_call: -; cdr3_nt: TGCGCCAGCAGCTTTAGGGGTGGCTCCTACGAGCAGTACTTC; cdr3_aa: CASSFRGGSYEQYF
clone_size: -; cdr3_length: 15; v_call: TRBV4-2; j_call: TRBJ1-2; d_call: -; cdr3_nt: TGTGCCAGCAGCCAAGATTCGACACTTAACTATGGCTACACCTTC; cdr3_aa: CASSQDSTLNYGYTF
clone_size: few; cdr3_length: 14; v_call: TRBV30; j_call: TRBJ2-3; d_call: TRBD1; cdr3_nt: TGTGCCTGGAGTAAGGGGGCAGGTCTCGATACGCAGTATTTT; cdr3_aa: CAWSKGAGLDTQYF
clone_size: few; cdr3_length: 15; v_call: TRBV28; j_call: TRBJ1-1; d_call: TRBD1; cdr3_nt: TGTGCCAGCAGGCGACAGGGGATGGCGAACACTGAAGCTTTCTTT; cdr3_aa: CASRRQGMANTEAFF